Following are 17 T cell receptor beta chains from one sample sequenced in a study of cytomegalovirus exposure and HLA in healthy donors. Profiling relied on immunoSEQ multiplex PCR, and the TCRdb table lists in-frame clones only, not all of them. The data contain some 190,000 clones, 86% of them singletons. The source material was PBMCs. The receptor set was obtained from a woman in her late teens or twenties in good health and CMV-seronegative.

J is TRBJ1-2 and V is TRBV5-4, with a weak D call TRBD1 (5 bases). Germline CDR1 SGHNT, CDR2 YYREEE (reference sequence). V was trimmed by 0 bases and J by 2 bases, leaving 8 bases between them. The CDR3 runs to 14 residues. CDR3 sequence reads: CASSLVQENYGYTF. Here the CDR3 DNA reads TGTGCCAGCAGCTTGGTACAGGAGAACTATGGCTACACCTTC.

The chain employs TRBV7-6 and TRBJ2-7; D unclear. Trimming shortened V by 4 bases and J by 2 bases, and 12 bases separated the two germline ends. The CDR3 spans 14 residues. Germline V lookup: CDR1 SGHVS, CDR2 FNYEAQ. The CDR3 DNA reads as TGTGCCAGCAGCTCCCGGGTCGAGACCTACGAGCAGTACTTC. Its protein product is CASSSRVETYEQYF.

The chain joins TRBV5-1 to TRBJ2-3; D is unresolved. Germline assignment: CDR1 SGHRS and CDR2 YFSETQ. There are 12 residues in the CDR3. V shed 3 bases and J shed 3 bases, with 5 bases lying between them. In nucleotides, the CDR3 is TGCGCCAGCAGCTCCATGACAGATACGCAGTATTTT. Translation gives CASSSMTDTQYF.

The V gene is TRBV7-9, the J gene TRBJ2-3; 15 bases line up with TRBD2. The CDR3 has 16 residues. V lost 5 bases and J lost 6; bases outside the gene matches: 6. Germline V gene lookup returns CDR1 SEHNR and CDR2 FQNEAQ (reference sequence). CDR3 nucleotides: TGTGCCAGCAGCGCCGGGACTAGCGGGGGGATGGATACGCAGTATTTT. It specifies CASSAGTSGGMDTQYF.

The chain combines TRBV9 with TRBJ2-2; TRBD2 is a possible D gene (6 bases). This CDR3 is built from 16 residues. Trimming removed 1 base at V and 3 bases at J, with 13 bases between. Germline V gene lookup returns CDR1 SGDLS and CDR2 YYNGEE. CDR3 DNA: TGTGCCAGCAGCGTACTTTTACTAGCAGACACCGGGGAGCTGTTTTTT. Amino acids: CASSVLLLADTGELFF.

The chain's CDR3 is CASSSPGLSSYEQYF. The CDR3 region has the DNA TGTGCCAGCAGCTCTCCGGGACTGAGCTCCTACGAGCAGTACTTC. The rearrangement uses TRBV7-2 and TRBJ2-7, with a tentative D call TRBD2 (6 bases). V was clipped by 4 bases and J by 0 bases, with 13 bases between them. Germline V gives CDR1 SGHTA, CDR2 FQGNSA. The CDR3 loop spans 15 amino acids.

The rearrangement joins TRBV6-1 to TRBJ2-1; 9 positions match TRBD2. The CDR3 covers 16 residues. CDR1 and CDR2 from the germline V gene are MNHNS and SASEGT. V was clipped by 4 bases and J by 3 bases; unmatched bases: 7. The CDR3 region has the DNA TGTGCCAGCAGTGGTTCACTAGCGGGCTTCTACAATGAGCAGTTCTTC. Protein sequence: CASSGSLAGFYNEQFF.

This clone has just one count. The chain employs TRBV27 and TRBJ2-5; 9 bases map to TRBD1. The CDR3 is made up of 16 amino acids. Trimming cost V 1 base and J 5 bases; bases outside gene matches: 8. Germline V gene lookup returns CDR1 MNHEY and CDR2 SMNVEV (reference sequence). CDR3: CASSLLGTGRPETQYF. The CDR3 coding sequence is TGTGCCAGCAGTTTATTAGGGACAGGGCGCCCGGAGACCCAGTACTTC.

V is TRBV11-2 and J is TRBJ1-1; 9 bases line up with TRBD1. Trimming removed 4 bases from V and 5 bases from J; junction bases left unmatched: 11. CDR1 SGHAT and CDR2 FQNNGV come from the germline V gene. CDR3 length: 16 residues. The CDR3: CASSSLQGALGTEAFF. The DNA for the CDR3 is TGTGCCAGCAGCTCGCTACAGGGGGCGCTGGGTACTGAAGCTTTCTTT.

This chain links TRBV5-8 with TRBJ2-5; TRBD2 matches at 9 bases. Germline trimming cut 2 bases from V and 5 bases from J; bases unmatched to any gene: 13. This CDR3 comprises 17 residues. The germline V gene encodes CDR1 SGHTS and CDR2 YDEGEE. The CDR3, as DNA: TGTGCCAGCAGCTTCGGGACTAGCCCAATTTCGGGGGAGACCCAGTACTTC. This codes for CASSFGTSPISGETQYF.

The chain combines TRBV10-3 with TRBJ1-1, with a possible D match to TRBD1 (6 bases). With 7 bases removed from V and 4 bases from J, the gap between germline ends came to 16 bases. CDR3 length: 14 amino acids. CDR1 ENHRY and CDR2 SYGVKD come from the germline V gene. The CDR3 loop is CAITEQGGGTEAFF. CDR3 bases: TGTGCCATCACGGAACAGGGCGGGGGCACTGAAGCTTTCTTT.

This clone was seen a single time. V gene TRBV2 combines with J gene TRBJ2-7, with 7 nucleotides matching TRBD1. Germline-derived CDR1 and CDR2 are SNHLY and FYNNEI. CDR3 length: 15 residues. Germline trimming cut 6 bases from V and 4 bases from J; bases unmatched to any gene: 12. The CDR3 reads CASRETTGIRYEQYF. In DNA form, the CDR3 reads TGTGCCAGCAGGGAAACGACAGGGATCAGGTACGAGCAGTACTTC.

This chain connects TRBV7-2 to TRBJ1-4; TRBD1 matches at 7 bases. The CDR3 runs to 13 residues. The trim removed 5 bases at V and 8 bases at J, leaving 5 bases unmatched. Germline assignment: CDR1 SGHTA and CDR2 FQGNSA. DNA for the CDR3: TGTGCCAGCAGCGCGACAGGGAGAGAAAAACTGTTTTTT. This translates into CASSATGREKLFF.

This clone came up once. The chain links TRBV30 to TRBJ1-1; unclear D gene. Looked up from germline, CDR1 is GTSNPN and CDR2 is SVGIG (reference sequence). The CDR3 consists of 13 residues. Trimming took 2 bases from V and 1 from J, leaving 8 bases between them. The CDR3 DNA follows: TGTGCCTGGAGTACCAGGCCGAACACTGAAGCTTTCTTT. Protein sequence: CAWSTRPNTEAFF. The full variable domain, completed using reference TRBV30 and TRBJ1-1, is SQTIHQWPATLVQPVGSPLSLECTVEGTSNPNLYWYRQAAGRGLQLLFYSVGIGQISSEVPQNLSASRPQDRQFILSSKKLLLSDSGFYLCAWSTRPNTEAFFGQGTRLTVV.

The V and J genes are TRBV7-9 and TRBJ1-4; maybe TRBD1 (6 bases). The CDR3 contains 14 residues. Trimming removed 3 bases at V and 8 bases at J, with 13 bases between. The germline V gene encodes CDR1 SEHNR and CDR2 FQNEAQ (reference sequence). The CDR3 spells CASSLQGLREKLFF. In DNA form, the CDR3 reads TGTGCCAGCAGCTTGCAGGGGTTACGGGAAAAACTGTTTTTT.

V gene TRBV30 combines with J gene TRBJ2-2; 7 bases match TRBD1. Losses at the gene ends were 5 bases for V and 4 bases for J; bases not matched to a gene: 7. CDR1 is GTSNPN, CDR2 SVGIG, per germline (reference sequence). CDR3 size: 14 residues. The CDR3 loop reads CAWGRGGGTGELFF. In nucleotides, the CDR3 is TGTGCCTGGGGGAGAGGGGGCGGCACCGGGGAGCTGTTTTTT.

This clone was seen a handful of times. The V and J genes are TRBV27 and TRBJ2-2, with TRBD2 as a possible D gene (5 bases). Trimming shortened V by 6 bases and J by 5 bases, and 10 bases separated the two germline ends. The CDR3 contains 13 residues. Per germline, CDR1 MNHEY and CDR2 SMNVEV (reference sequence). This CDR3 is CASRAGGTGELFF. The CDR3 region has the DNA TGTGCCAGCAGGGCCGGAGGTACCGGGGAGCTGTTTTTT.